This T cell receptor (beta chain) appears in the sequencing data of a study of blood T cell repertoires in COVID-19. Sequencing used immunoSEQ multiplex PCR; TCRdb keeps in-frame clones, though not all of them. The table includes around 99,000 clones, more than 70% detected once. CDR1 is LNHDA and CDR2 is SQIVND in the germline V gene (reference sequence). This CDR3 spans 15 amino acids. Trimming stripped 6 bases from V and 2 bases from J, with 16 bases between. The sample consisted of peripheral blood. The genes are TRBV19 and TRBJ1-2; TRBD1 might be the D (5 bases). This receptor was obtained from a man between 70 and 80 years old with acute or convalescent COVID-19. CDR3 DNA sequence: TGTGCCAGTAGGCCTACTCAGGGAGGGAACTATGGCTACACCTTC. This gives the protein CASRPTQGGNYGYTF.